This T cell receptor (beta chain) originates from a study of control samples from healthy donors and cancer patients. The table came from immunoSEQ multiplex PCR; TCRdb's copy has only in-frame clones and leaves some out. The sample records about 44,000 clones, roughly three quarters being singletons. On this clone itself: One base away lies a much larger clone, so this may be a sequencing read error. This CDR3 is also generated by other DNA sequences in the sample.

The germline V gene encodes CDR1 ENHRY and CDR2 SYGVKD. V lost 11 bases to trimming and J lost 7 bases, with 21 bases between them. CDR3 length equals 14 residues. This receptor was obtained from a male donor with melanoma. The material sequenced was formalin-fixed, paraffin-embedded tissue. The chain has TRBV10-3 and TRBJ2-1, with a possible D match to TRBD2 (6 bases). The CDR3 DNA sequence: TGTGCCGTCTGGGACTCAGGGCCTAATAATGAGCAGTTCTTC. As protein: CAVWDSGPNNEQFF.